Listed below are T cell receptor beta chains from one sample, sequenced in a study of blood T cell repertoires in COVID-19. Produced via immunoSEQ multiplex PCR; TCRdb's table is partial and in-frame only. In the table there are around 260,000 clones, 83% of which are singletons. Material: peripheral blood. These TCRs come from a woman between 45 and 60 years old who had recovered from COVID-19. Both conserved end residues are part of each CDR3. A D gene is named only where the DNA matches it firmly. Size is stated for part of the rows, as once, few or many counts, or as a class when the clone is expanded.

>TRBV5-1|TRBJ2-7|NA|once
TGCGCCAGCAGTTTTACCCTAGGGGGTACTACCATATCCTACGAGCAGTACTTC
CASSFTLGGTTISYEQYF
>TRBV24-1|TRBJ2-5|NA|NA
TGTGCCACCAGTGATTCGGGAGAGACCCAGTACTTC
CATSDSGETQYF
>TRBV9|TRBJ2-5|NA|NA
TGTGCCAGCAGCGTAGCCGCGACAGGAGGAGAGACCCAGTACTTC
CASSVAATGGETQYF
>TRBV6-6|TRBJ1-1|NA|NA
TGTGCCAGCAGTTCCCAGGGGTCGGGCGAAGCTTTCTTT
CASSSQGSGEAFF
>TRBV6-5|TRBJ2-5|NA|NA
TGTGCCAGCTCCGAGGGGGGGAACGCAGGCCAGACCCAGTACTTC
CASSEGGNAGQTQYF
>TRBV24-1|TRBJ2-6|NA|NA
TGTGCCACCAGTGATACGCAGGGTGGGGCCAACGTCCTGACTTTC
CATSDTQGGANVLTF
>TRBV11-1|TRBJ2-1|NA|NA
TGTGCCAGCAAGGAGGCCGGTGATCCCGTCAATGAGCAGTTCTTC
CASKEAGDPVNEQFF
>TRBV7-2|TRBJ2-5|TRBD2|once
TGTGCCAGCAGCCTTGGACTAGCTCCGTACCAAGAGACCCAGTACTTC
CASSLGLAPYQETQYF
>TRBV7-7|TRBJ2-2|TRBD2|few
TGTGCCAGCAGCCCAGGACTAGCGGGAGGGGACACCGGGGAGCTGTTTTTT
CASSPGLAGGDTGELFF
>TRBV3-1/TRBV3-2|TRBJ1-2|NA|NA
TGTGCCAGCAGCCAGTTGGCAGGTTGGAACTATGGCTACACCTTC
CASSQLAGWNYGYTF
>TRBV14|TRBJ1-1|NA|NA
TGTGCCAGCAGCCAAAGACAGCCCTTCATGAACACTGAAGCTTTCTTT
CASSQRQPFMNTEAFF
>TRBV5-5|TRBJ2-7|TRBD1|NA
TGTGCCAGCAGTTGGACAGGGACCTACGAGCAGTACTTC
CASSWTGTYEQYF
>TRBV27|TRBJ2-1|TRBD2|few
TGTGCCAGCAGCCGCACCTCTAGCGGGAGTGCGAATGAGCAGTTCTTC
CASSRTSSGSANEQFF
>TRBV9|TRBJ2-3|TRBD2|NA
TGTGCCAGCAGCGTACTGGCGGGAGATGATACGCAGTATTTT
CASSVLAGDDTQYF
>TRBV7-2|TRBJ2-6|TRBD2|few
TGTGCCAGCAGCTTAGGCCTACTAGCGGGCCTCTCTGGGGCCAACGTCCTGACTTTC
CASSLGLLAGLSGANVLTF
>TRBV5-4|TRBJ2-2|TRBD2|once
TGTGCCAGCAGCCTGGTGGGACTAGCGAACACCGGGGAGCTGTTTTTT
CASSLVGLANTGELFF
>TRBV5-6|TRBJ1-3|NA|NA
TGTGCCAGCAGCCCGCTTTGGGGCACGGTGCGAAGCTCTGGAAACACCATATATTTT
CASSPLWGTVRSSGNTIYF
>TRBV5-1|TRBJ2-3|NA|NA
TGCGCCAGCAGTAACGGACAGATTAGCACAGATACGCAGTATTTT
CASSNGQISTDTQYF
>TRBV10-3|TRBJ2-7|NA|NA
TGTGCCATATGGGACTTATCGCCCTACGAGCAGTACTTC
CAIWDLSPYEQYF
>TRBV4-1|TRBJ2-7|TRBD1|NA
TGCGCCAGCAGCCAGGATCCCGGGACAGGGGCCTACGAGCAGTACTTC
CASSQDPGTGAYEQYF
>TRBV19|TRBJ2-3|TRBD1|NA
TGTGCCACTATGACAGGGGACACAGATACGCAGTATTTT
CATMTGDTDTQYF
>TRBV27|TRBJ2-5|TRBD1|NA
TGTGCCAGCAGACTCCGTTCGGGACAGGGGAAGGCAGAGACCCAGTACTTC
CASRLRSGQGKAETQYF
>TRBV19|TRBJ2-2|TRBD1|NA
TGTGCCAGTAGTACGAGACAGGGGGCGTTCGGGGAGCTGTTTTTT
CASSTRQGAFGELFF
>TRBV28|TRBJ1-2|NA|once
TGTGCCAGCTCCGGGACACAGAACTATGGCTACACCTTC
CASSGTQNYGYTF
>TRBV19|TRBJ2-5|NA|NA
TGTGCCAGGGGGGCCAGCGGGGTAGAAGAGACCCAGTACTTC
CARGASGVEETQYF
>TRBV6-9|TRBJ1-5|NA|NA
TGTGCCAGCAGTTATTCGTGGGGGGGGCGAGATAGCAATCAGCCCCAGCATTTT
CASSYSWGGRDSNQPQHF
>TRBV18|TRBJ1-1|TRBD1|NA
TGTGCCAGCTCACCCTCGACAGGGGCCATGAACACTGAAGCTTTCTTT
CASSPSTGAMNTEAFF
>TRBV2|TRBJ1-2|NA|NA
TGTGCCAGCAGTGAAGGTGTAGGCTACACCTTC
CASSEGVGYTF
>TRBV7-3|TRBJ2-2|NA|NA
TGTGCCAGCAGCCCCCCCCAGTTAAGAGAGCTGTTTTTT
CASSPPQLRELFF
>TRBV11-1|TRBJ2-3|TRBD1|NA
TGTGCCAGCAGCTTACCGGGACAGGGCACAGATACGCAGTATTTT
CASSLPGQGTDTQYF
>TRBV18|TRBJ1-1|NA|NA
TGTGCCAGCTCACCACAGGGGGATCCCACTGAAGCTTTCTTT
CASSPQGDPTEAFF
>TRBV30|TRBJ2-7|TRBD2|many
TGTGCCGCCGCGGCACTAGCGGGGAGCGACGAGCAGTACTTC
CAAAALAGSDEQYF
>TRBV5-4|TRBJ2-3|TRBD2|NA
TGTGCCAGCAGCTTGGGACTAGCGGGGAGCACAGATACGCAGTATTTT
CASSLGLAGSTDTQYF
>TRBV5-1|TRBJ2-3|TRBD2|NA
TGCGCCAGCAGCCCGAAAGCGGGGGGCTTTACGCAGTATTTT
CASSPKAGGFTQYF
>TRBV6-6|TRBJ2-2|NA|NA
TGTGCCAGCAGTTACTCGAGCGTGACCGGGGAGCTGTTTTTT
CASSYSSVTGELFF
>TRBV13|TRBJ2-1|TRBD1|NA
TGTGCCAGCAGCTCCCACCCTGGACAGGTTTTCAACAATGAGCAGTTCTTC
CASSSHPGQVFNNEQFF
>TRBV11-2|TRBJ2-7|TRBD2|NA
TGTGCCAGCAACGTCTTAGCGGGAGCCTACGAGCAGTACTTC
CASNVLAGAYEQYF
>TRBV5-1|TRBJ2-2|NA|NA
TGCGCCAGCAGCTTGACTCGAGCGAACACCGGGGAGCTGTTTTTT
CASSLTRANTGELFF
>TRBV6-5|TRBJ1-2|NA|NA
TGTGCCAGCAAGTCAAGCCTCTATGGCTACACCTTC
CASKSSLYGYTF
>TRBV30|TRBJ2-2|TRBD2|NA
TGTGCCTGGAGTGGGCTAGCGGGAGCCGTGCGGGAGCTGTTTTTT
CAWSGLAGAVRELFF
>TRBV27|TRBJ1-1|NA|NA
TGTGCCAGCAGTTTATTTGGGGGCGGAACTGAAGCTTTCTTT
CASSLFGGGTEAFF
>TRBV6-5|TRBJ1-1|NA|NA
TGTGCCAGCAGATCAAGAGGTACTGAAGCTTTCTTT
CASRSRGTEAFF
>TRBV30|TRBJ2-1|TRBD2|NA
TGTGCCTGGAGTGCCCAGACTAGCGGGAGGTCCAACTCCTACAATGAGCAGTTCTTC
CAWSAQTSGRSNSYNEQFF
>TRBV7-9|TRBJ2-2|TRBD1|NA
TGTGCCAGCAGCACACTAGACAGGGTGGCCGGGGAGCTGTTTTTT
CASSTLDRVAGELFF
>TRBV7-9|TRBJ2-1|NA|NA
TGTGCCAGCAGCTTAGGAAACCAGGGTTCTGAGCAGTTCTTC
CASSLGNQGSEQFF
>TRBV28|TRBJ1-6|TRBD1|NA
TGTGCCAGCAGCTCACAGGGGGCGAGAAATTCACCCCTCCACTTT
CASSSQGARNSPLHF